The 26 T cell receptor beta chains below come from one sample, sequenced in a study of OX40 agonist ivuxolimab in advanced cancers. Using immunoSEQ multiplex PCR, the repertoire was profiled, and TCRdb retains in-frame clones only, with some absent. The sample has 20,000 to 25,000 clones, 75% to 95% seen once. Sequenced material: CD4+ or CD8+ T cells sorted from blood, taken in a trial of the OX40 agonist ivuxolimab. These receptors were taken from an adult with an advanced solid tumor such as melanoma, head and neck, liver or kidney cancer.

Concerning this clone itself: Other DNA sequences in this sample translate to the same CDR3. The chain couples TRBV5-6 to TRBJ1-2; D is uncertain. Germline CDR1 and CDR2: SGHDT and YYEEEE. This CDR3 is built from 14 residues. Trimming took 1 base from V and 1 from J, leaving 8 bases between them. The CDR3 coding sequence is TGTGCCAGCAGCTTGTCATGGAATAACTATGGCTACACCTTC. Its translation is CASSLSWNNYGYTF.

This chain joins TRBV7-8 and TRBJ2-2; D is possibly TRBD2 (5 bases). V dropped 1 base and J dropped 7 bases, with 10 bases sitting between them. Per the germline V gene, CDR1 is SGHVS and CDR2 is FQNEAQ. The CDR3 is made up of 14 amino acids. The CDR3 coding sequence is TGTGCCAGCAGCTTAGTCGGGGTCGGCGGGGAGCTGTTTTTT. Protein sequence: CASSLVGVGGELFF.

The CDR3 region has the DNA TGCAGCGTTGAAGAGGTGGGGGTAGCGACCTACAATGAGCAGTTCTTC. Translating gives CSVEEVGVATYNEQFF. The gene calls are TRBV29-1 and TRBJ2-1, with D tentatively TRBD1 or TRBD2 (5 bases each). The germline V and J ends were trimmed by 0 bases and 2 bases, with 14 bases remaining between them. Germline V gene sequence: CDR1 SQVTM, CDR2 ANQGSEA. CDR3 length: 16 residues.

V is TRBV6-1 and J is TRBJ1-6; D call uncertain. The V and J ends lost 6 bases and 10 bases respectively, with 7 bases between them. Germline CDR1 reads MNHNS; CDR2 reads SASEGT. CDR3 length: 11 residues. CDR3 DNA: TGTGCCAGCAGAGACTACTCACCCCTCCACTTT. Encoded protein: CASRDYSPLHF.

The chain has TRBV2 and TRBJ1-1, with 7 bases lining up with TRBD1. After removal of 6 bases from V and 7 bases from J, the junction contained 5 bases not matched to a gene. The CDR3 loop spans 12 amino acids. Germline CDR1 is SNHLY and CDR2 is FYNNEI. The CDR3 coding sequence is TGTGCCAGCAGAACGACAGGGAATGAAGCTTTCTTT. Amino acid sequence: CASRTTGNEAFF.

CDR3: CAWGTGGLGETQYF. The CDR3 DNA follows: TGTGCCTGGGGGACAGGGGGCCTTGGGGAGACCCAGTACTTC. The chain couples TRBV30 to TRBJ2-5; 12 nucleotides match TRBD1. Germline loops: CDR1 GTSNPN, CDR2 SVGIG (reference sequence). Trimming removed 5 bases from V and 5 bases from J; junction bases left unmatched: 6. The CDR3 extends over 14 amino acids.

This chain uses TRBV7-9 with TRBJ2-1; D not resolved. The CDR3 contains 15 residues. Germline V gene lookup returns CDR1 SEHNR and CDR2 FQNEAQ (reference sequence). The V end was cut by 5 bases, the J end by 0 bases, with 11 bases between. In DNA form, the CDR3 reads TGTGCCAGCAGCCCCTACCTGAGCTCCTACAATGAGCAGTTCTTC. It yields the protein CASSPYLSSYNEQFF.

The rearrangement links TRBV11-2 to TRBJ1-2; TRBD1 aligns across 7 bases. The trim removed 4 bases at V and 1 base at J, leaving 9 bases unmatched. Germline V gene data show CDR1 as SGHAT and CDR2 as FQNNGV. The CDR3 consists of 16 residues. The CDR3 spells CASSYQGGGFNYGYTF. The DNA of the CDR3 is TGTGCCAGCAGCTACCAGGGGGGAGGTTTTAACTATGGCTACACCTTC.

This rearrangement joins TRBV2 to TRBJ2-3, with 9 bases aligning to TRBD2. The CDR3 covers 16 residues. From germline, CDR1 is SNHLY and CDR2 FYNNEI. V shed 3 bases and J 6 bases; nucleotides not matched to a gene: 10. CDR3: CASSDLAGVPVDTQYF. In DNA form, the CDR3 reads TGTGCCAGCAGTGATTTAGCGGGGGTCCCCGTCGATACGCAGTATTTT.

The V call is TRBV11-2, the J call TRBJ1-1; 7 positions match TRBD1. This CDR3 spans 15 amino acids. The trim removed 2 bases at V and 5 bases at J, leaving 8 bases unmatched. Looked up from germline, CDR1 is SGHAT and CDR2 is FQNNGV. The CDR3 DNA reads as TGTGCCAGCAGCTTATCATCAGGGGGAGGGACTGAAGCTTTCTTT. This sequence encodes CASSLSSGGGTEAFF. The variable domain in full, completed from reference TRBV11-2 and TRBJ1-1, reads EAGVAQSPRYKIIEKRQSVAFWCNPISGHATLYWYQQILGQGPKLLIQFQNNGVVDDSQLPKDRFSAERLKGVDSTLKIQPAKLEDSAVYLCASSLSSGGGTEAFFGQGTRLTVV.

J is TRBJ2-7 and V is TRBV7-9; D uncertain. This CDR3 contains 11 residues. The V gene lost 10 bases and the J gene lost 2 bases, with 9 bases spanning the gap. Germline CDR1 SEHNR, CDR2 FQNEAQ (reference sequence). DNA of the CDR3: TGTGCCACGGCAGGAGCCTACGAGCAGTACTTC. Translated, it gives CATAGAYEQYF.

CDR3 sequence: CASSDHGTSYEQYF. The CDR3 DNA follows: TGTGCCAGCAGTGATCACGGGACATCCTACGAGCAGTACTTC. The chain uses TRBV6-1 and TRBJ2-7; tentative D call: TRBD1 (6 bases). V lost 3 bases and J 1 base, leaving 10 bases between the germline ends. The CDR3 runs to 14 residues. Germline CDR1 MNHNS, CDR2 SASEGT.

The chain uses TRBV7-2 and TRBJ1-1; 7 bases line up with TRBD1. Germline lookup yields CDR1 SGHTA and CDR2 FQGNSA. With 5 bases clipped from V and 4 bases from J, the junction kept 1 base outside the gene matches. This CDR3 has 12 amino acids. The CDR3 nucleotides read TGTGCCAGCAGCACAGGGGCCACTGAAGCTTTCTTT. This codes for CASSTGATEAFF.

The V and J genes are TRBV19 and TRBJ2-7, with TRBD1 matching over 7 bases. This CDR3 region has 12 residues. Germline CDR1 and CDR2: LNHDA and SQIVND (reference sequence). The junction had 8 bases not matched to a gene; V was cut back by 4 bases and J by 11 bases. The CDR3 DNA follows: TGTGCCAGTAGTAGTCCCCGGGACAGAAAGTACTTC. The encoded protein is CASSSPRDRKYF.

The chain joins TRBV7-9 to TRBJ2-4; D unresolved. CDR3 length equals 18 residues. V was pared by 1 base and J by 0 bases, with 16 bases between. Germline CDR1 reads SEHNR; CDR2 reads FQNEAQ (reference sequence). The chain's CDR3 is CASSLGFPDGVAKNIQYF. For the CDR3, the DNA is TGTGCCAGCAGCTTAGGGTTTCCGGACGGAGTAGCCAAAAACATTCAGTACTTC.

The V call is TRBV27, the J call TRBJ2-1; D unclear. Between the trimmed V and J ends, which lost 4 bases and 5 bases, there was a span of 9 bases. CDR1 and CDR2 from the germline V gene are MNHEY and SMNVEV (reference sequence). The CDR3 contains 13 residues. DNA of the CDR3: TGTGCCAGCAGTTGGTACAGCAACAATGAGCAGTTCTTC. This sequence encodes CASSWYSNNEQFF.

The chain links TRBV5-1 to TRBJ2-3, with 13 bases lining up with TRBD2. This CDR3 has 18 residues. Trimming took 3 bases from V and 3 from J; bases not matched to a gene: 10. Germline CDR1 reads SGHRS; CDR2 reads YFSETQ. The CDR3 region is CASSSPTSGGRRTDTQYF. The CDR3 bases are TGCGCCAGCAGCTCGCCGACTAGCGGGGGGAGGAGGACAGATACGCAGTATTTT.

In regard to this clone: The CDR3 ends on some other residue instead of the conserved phenylalanine or tryptophan, so this is likely a read error. The chain couples TRBV25-1 to TRBJ1-2; D is ambiguous. Germline V gene sequence: CDR1 MGHDK, CDR2 SYGVNS. Between the trimmed V and J ends, which lost 3 bases and 0 bases, there was a span of 8 bases. The CDR3 totals 14 residues. In DNA form, the CDR3 reads TGTGCCAGCAGTGAGTGGTCCACTAACTATGGCTACACCCTC. This gives the protein CASSEWSTNYGYTL.

As regards this clone: The identical CDR3 is also encoded by other nucleotide sequences in the sample. The chain uses TRBV2 and TRBJ2-7; D gene ambiguous. Trimming left V 1 base short and J 3 bases short, with 4 bases between. CDR1 and CDR2 (germline): SNHLY, FYNNEI. The CDR3 consists of 12 residues. The CDR3 DNA reads TGTGCCAGCAGTGAAGGGAGCTACGAGCAGTACTTC. Residues: CASSEGSYEQYF.

The CDR3 region is CASSWGTGATGELFF. In DNA form, the CDR3 reads TGCGCCAGCAGCTGGGGGACAGGGGCCACCGGGGAGCTGTTTTTT. The V and J genes are TRBV5-1 and TRBJ2-2; 10 bases match TRBD1. V lost 3 bases and J lost 4; bases outside the gene matches: 3. The CDR3 runs 15 residues. CDR1 is SGHRS, CDR2 YFSETQ, per germline. Complete variable domain (other parts from reference TRBV5-1 and TRBJ2-2): KAGVTQTPRYLIKTRGQQVTLSCSPISGHRSVSWYQQTPGQGLQFLFEYFSETQRNKGNFPGRFSGRQFSNSRSEMNVSTLELGDSALYLCASSWGTGATGELFFGEGSRLTVL.

The CDR3 DNA follows: TGTGCCAGCAGCTCCGCGGCTTATAATTCACCCCTCCACTTT. It specifies CASSSAAYNSPLHF. The rearrangement joins TRBV7-9 to TRBJ1-6; no definite D call. Trimming took off 4 bases at V and 4 bases at J, with 8 bases between the two ends. This CDR3 comprises 14 residues. CDR1 and CDR2 from the germline V gene are SEHNR and FQNEAQ (reference sequence).

The chain recombines TRBV7-8 with TRBJ2-2; the match to TRBD1 covers 8 bases. From germline, CDR1 is SGHVS and CDR2 FQNEAQ. J lost 4 bases, V lost 3 bases, and 4 bases had no gene match. CDR3 length: 15 amino acids. The CDR3 region is CASSFPGQATGELFF. In nucleotides, the CDR3 is TGTGCCAGCAGCTTTCCGGGACAGGCCACCGGGGAGCTGTTTTTT.

V is TRBV7-6 and J is TRBJ2-3; possibly TRBD1 or TRBD2 for D (5 bases each). The ends were cut back, 0 bases at V and 4 bases at J, with 5 bases in the middle. CDR1 is SGHVS, CDR2 FNYEAQ, per germline. The CDR3 has 13 amino acids. The CDR3, as DNA: TGTGCCAGCAGCTTAGCGGGACCAGATACGCAGTATTTT. Its protein product is CASSLAGPDTQYF.

V usage is TRBV7-9 and J usage is TRBJ1-4, with unresolved D. The V and J ends lost 5 bases and 5 bases respectively, with 12 bases between them. Germline values: CDR1 SEHNR, CDR2 FQNEAQ (reference sequence). The CDR3 has 14 amino acids. CDR3 nucleotides: TGTGCCAGCAGCGTCCCGACTGAAAATGAAAAACTGTTTTTT. Encoded protein: CASSVPTENEKLFF.

This rearrangement joins TRBV7-9 to TRBJ1-6; no firm D call. The CDR3 consists of 14 residues. Germline V gene lookup returns CDR1 SEHNR and CDR2 FQNEAQ (reference sequence). The V end lost 3 bases, the J end lost 4 bases, and 7 bases lay between the germline ends. Here the CDR3 DNA reads TGTGCCAGCAGCTTGACACAGTATAATTCACCCCTCCACTTT. Protein sequence: CASSLTQYNSPLHF. The variable domain in full, completed from reference TRBV7-9 and TRBJ1-6, reads DTGVSQNPRHKITKRGQNVTFRCDPISEHNRLYWYRQTLGQGPEFLTYFQNEAQLEKSRLLSDRFSAERPKGSFSTLEIQRTEQGDSAMYLCASSLTQYNSPLHFGNGTRLTVT.

The chain carries TRBV19 and TRBJ2-7, with D possibly being TRBD1 or TRBD2 (7 bases each). Trimming cost V 6 bases and J 1 base, with 13 bases left between them. Germline assignment: CDR1 LNHDA and CDR2 SQIVND (reference sequence). The length of the CDR3 is 14 residues. The DNA of the CDR3 is TGTGCCAGTAGCGGGGGGACAGAATCCTACGAGCAGTACTTC. It yields the protein CASSGGTESYEQYF.